The 10 T cell receptor beta chains reported below all come from one sample, sequenced in a study of T cells in Graves' hyperthyroidism and ophthalmopathy. Amplified regions were TCR beta CDR3 sequences from RNA transcripts. The HTBI set primed first-round TCR CDR3 RT-PCR. TCRdb reprocessed the multiplex PCR reads via MiXCR and lists one record per CDR3 protein. Of some 300,000 distinct CDR3 sequences in the sample, around a fifth were seen once. The sequencing input was blood. The receptor source for this set is a man aged 45-60 years with Graves' ophthalmopathy.

This clonotype was observed a few times. The germline gene is not matched at one end of the junction; a read error may be the cause. V and J are TRBV5-1 and TRBJ1-5, with D maybe TRBD1 (6 bases). CDR3 length equals 16 residues. CDR1 and CDR2 (germline): SGHRS, YFSETQ. The CDR3 coding sequence is TGCGCCAGCAGTTTGGGGGGGCAGGGTGGAAATCAGCCCCAGCATTTT. It translates to CASSLGGQGGNQPQHF. The whole variable domain, remainder taken from reference TRBV5-1 and TRBJ1-5, is KAGVTQTPRYLIKTRGQQVTLSCSPISGHRSVSWYQQTPGQGLQFLFEYFSETQRNKGNFPGRFSGRQFSNSRSEMNVSTLELGDSALYLCASSLGGQGGNQPQHFGDGTRLSIL.

This clonotype was recorded at least ten times. The chain carries TRBV7-9 and TRBJ2-7, with D possibly being TRBD2 (5 bases). The CDR3 sequence is 15 residues long. Germline V CDR1 and CDR2: SEHNR, FQNEAQ (reference sequence). V lost 3 bases and J 0 bases, leaving 12 bases between the germline ends. The CDR3 spells CASSFKDSSSYEQYF. CDR3 sequence (DNA): TGTGCCAGCAGCTTTAAGGACTCGAGCTCCTACGAGCAGTACTTC.

This chain links TRBV12-3 or TRBV12-4 with TRBJ2-2; 9 bases are a match to TRBD2. Trimming at V came to 6 bases and at J to 5 bases, leaving 4 bases not matched to a gene. CDR3 length equals 14 residues. CDR3 coding DNA: TGTGCCAGCAGGGGCGGGGGGGGGACCGGGGAGCTGTTTTTT. As protein: CASRGGGGTGELFF.

This clonotype was recorded at least ten times. This sequence joins TRBV28 and TRBJ2-7, with a tentative D call TRBD1 (5 bases). This CDR3 region has 14 residues. Germline V gene lookup returns CDR1 MDHEN and CDR2 SYDVKM. The germline V and J ends were trimmed by 8 bases and 3 bases, with 17 bases remaining between them. The CDR3 region is CASRPPSTVYEQYF. The CDR3 DNA follows: TGTGCCAGCCGCCCCCCTTCGACAGTCTACGAGCAGTACTTC.

The chain combines TRBV9 with TRBJ1-1; a possible D gene is TRBD1 (6 bases). CDR1 and CDR2 from the germline V gene are SGDLS and YYNGEE. The CDR3 sequence is 17 residues long. With 3 bases removed from V and 4 bases from J, the gap between germline ends came to 22 bases. The CDR3 region has the DNA TGTGCCAGCAGCGCCCACCGCCCGGGGGGGGCTAGCACTGAAGCTTTCTTT. Its protein product is CASSAHRPGGASTEAFF.

This clonotype was observed many times. V is TRBV5-1 and J is TRBJ2-7; D may correspond to TRBD1 or TRBD2 (5 bases each). Germline loops: CDR1 SGHRS, CDR2 YFSETQ. V lost 3 bases and J 7 bases, leaving 17 bases between the germline ends. CDR3 size: 14 residues. As DNA, the CDR3 is TGCGCCAGCAGCTCACCGGGACGGAAGGATGAGCAGTACTTC. This encodes CASSSPGRKDEQYF.

V and J are TRBV24-1 and TRBJ1-2; D is uncertain. Germline CDR1 is KGHDR and CDR2 is SFDVKD. This CDR3 has 13 residues. The V gene lost 6 bases and the J gene lost 5 bases, with 12 bases spanning the gap. In DNA form, the CDR3 reads TGTGCCACCAGTAAAGAAAAAGGGTATGGCTACACCTTC. This codes for CATSKEKGYGYTF.

Details on this clonotype: The CDR3 end shows no conserved phenylalanine or tryptophan, and so a read error is likely. V gene TRBV6-1 combines with J gene TRBJ2-7; 11 positions match TRBD2. Losses at the gene ends were 6 bases for V and 3 bases for J; bases not matched to a gene: 7. This CDR3 region has 15 residues. Looked up from germline, CDR1 is MNHNS and CDR2 is SASEGT. CDR3 DNA sequence: TGTGCCAGCAGCGTACTAGCGGGAGACATCTACGAGCAGTACCTC. Translating gives CASSVLAGDIYEQYL.

A few counts support this clonotype. The J gene is TRBJ2-7, the V gene TRBV10-3; TRBD1 aligns across 8 bases. The CDR3 is 14 amino acids. The trim removed 6 bases at V and 2 bases at J, leaving 6 bases unmatched. Germline V gives CDR1 ENHRY, CDR2 SYGVKD. CDR3 protein: CAIRRDRSAYEQYF. CDR3 in DNA: TGTGCCATCAGGAGGGACAGGTCGGCCTACGAGCAGTACTTC.

This chain uses TRBV28 with TRBJ2-5; D call uncertain. The CDR3 runs 14 residues. The germline gives CDR1 MDHEN, CDR2 SYDVKM. The V end lost 3 bases, the J end lost 4 bases, and 12 bases lay between the germline ends. CDR3 residues: CASSFPRLGETQYF. CDR3 bases: TGTGCCAGCAGTTTTCCCCGCCTGGGAGAGACCCAGTACTTC.